This T cell receptor (beta chain) was retrieved from a study of cytomegalovirus exposure and HLA in healthy donors. Findings and caveats of the study: There were some V segments, including TRBV6-2 and TRBV6-3, excluded as indistinguishable. The authors later found most CMV-associated TCR beta chains appeared HLA-restricted.

In the case of this clone: Antigen: not known.

In the PCR, 60 Vbeta and 13 Jbeta primers were used. Libraries were prepared by immunoSEQ multiplex PCR; TCRdb keeps only in-frame clonotypes and omits some of them. The sample includes roughly 100,000 clones, over 60% of them seen just once. CDR3 length equals 16 residues. Germline CDR1 SGHDT, CDR2 YYEEEE. Trimming pared 4 bases from V and 0 bases from J, leaving 14 bases between. The V and J genes are TRBV5-6 and TRBJ1-5; possibly TRBD1 for D (6 bases). This sequence originates from a male donor in good health and CMV-seropositive. Material: PBMCs. CDR3 loop: CASSLRQASSNQPQHF. DNA of the CDR3: TGTGCCAGCAGCCTCCGACAGGCCAGTAGCAATCAGCCCCAGCATTTT.